This TCR beta chain comes out of a study of T-cell memory formation after mild COVID-19. About the research overall: Across donors, TCR clusters were largely donor specific. The study, taken as a whole, reports: Day 15 to 85 contracting clones showed balanced CD4/CD8; later expanders leaned CD4+.

About this clonotype itself: The target antigen is unknown.

V lost 10 bases to trimming and J lost 0 bases; unmatched junction nucleotides: 10. This CDR3 comprises 15 residues. CDR1 ENHRY and CDR2 SYGVKD come from the germline V gene. TCRdb reanalysed the 5' RACE reads using MiXCR and keeps one entry per CDR3 protein. The table shows fewer than 600,000 distinct CDR3 sequences, with about 20% occurring only once. Sequencing was performed on PBMCs or a T cell subset sorted from them (not recorded which). This TCR derives from an adult woman who had mild COVID-19 (a few samples of this study predate the infection). Cell type and time point are not known. The genes are TRBV10-3 and TRBJ2-7; 9 positions agree with TRBD2. CDR3 DNA sequence: TGTGCCACTACGTCTGCGCGGGAGGGCTCCTACGAGCAGTACTTC. This sequence encodes CATTSAREGSYEQYF.